These 24 T cell receptor beta chains came from one sample sequenced in a study of identical twins. One entry per CDR3 protein results from TCRdb running MiXCR on the 5' RACE reads. The repertoire has 250,000 or so distinct CDR3 sequences, around 8% of them found once; the top ten carry roughly 3.1%. The same sample was also used in a study of yellow fever vaccine responses in identical twins.

Sequencing was carried out using CD8+ T cells sorted from blood. Receptor source: a woman under 30 in good health.

The V gene is TRBV9, the J gene TRBJ2-7; a possible D gene is TRBD1 (6 bases). Trimming left V 2 bases short and J 3 bases short, with 15 bases between. This CDR3 comprises 15 residues. The germline CDR1 and CDR2 sequences are SGDLS and YYNGEE. The CDR3 is CASSVGPGELYEQYF. For the CDR3, the DNA is TGTGCCAGCAGCGTTGGCCCAGGGGAGCTCTACGAGCAGTACTTC. Full variable domain (outside the CDR3, taken from reference TRBV9 and TRBJ2-7): DSGVTQTPKHLITATGQRVTLRCSPRSGDLSVYWYQQSLDQGLQFLIQYYNGEERAKGNILERFSAQQFPDLHSELNLSSLELGDSALYFCASSVGPGELYEQYFGPGTRLTVT.

This clonotype was detected many times. The rearrangement joins TRBV20-1 to TRBJ2-3, with D perhaps given as TRBD1 or TRBD2 (5 bases each). The CDR3 extends over 16 amino acids. Trimming took 0 bases from V and 2 from J, leaving 15 bases between them. Per germline, CDR1 DFQATT and CDR2 SNEGSKA (reference sequence). The CDR3 protein is CSARDFRGPFTDTQYF. CDR3 in DNA: TGCAGTGCTAGAGATTTCCGGGGACCCTTCACAGATACGCAGTATTTT.

This clonotype turned up a few times. The chain recombines TRBV6-2 or TRBV6-3 with TRBJ2-1; the match to TRBD1 covers 8 bases. V lost 0 bases to trimming and J lost 4 bases; unmatched junction nucleotides: 17. Per germline, CDR1 MNHEY and CDR2 SVGEGT. The CDR3 is 20 amino acids. The CDR3 DNA follows: TGTGCCAGCAGTTACTCGCGTCCCGGGACAGGTTTAAGAACTTACAATGAGCAGTTCTTC. This gives the protein CASSYSRPGTGLRTYNEQFF.

The sample holds many counts of this clonotype. The rearrangement uses TRBV7-2 and TRBJ2-1; D may be TRBD1 or TRBD2 (5 bases each). The CDR3 runs 12 residues. In germline, CDR1 is SGHTA, CDR2 FQGNSA. Trimming cost V 8 bases and J 9 bases, with 14 bases left between them. CDR3 protein: CASWAGTVEQFF. The CDR3 DNA reads as TGTGCCAGCTGGGCAGGGACCGTTGAGCAGTTCTTC.

This clonotype was counted a few times. This rearrangement joins TRBV20-1 to TRBJ2-7; 8 nucleotides align to TRBD1. The CDR3 covers 15 residues. The germline V gene has CDR1 DFQATT and CDR2 SNEGSKA (reference sequence). The V gene end was trimmed by 0 bases and the J gene end by 6 bases; junction bases not matched to a gene: 10. The CDR3 nucleotides read TGCAGTGCTAGAGATGTACAGGGGGTAAGCGCCGAGCAGTACTTC. Protein sequence: CSARDVQGVSAEQYF.

The rearrangement uses TRBV5-1 and TRBJ2-7; D may match TRBD1 or TRBD2 (5 bases each). V was cut by 5 bases and J by 0 bases, with 12 bases left in between. This CDR3 has 14 amino acids. In germline, CDR1 is SGHRS, CDR2 YFSETQ. The CDR3: CASRGDGSSYEQYF. CDR3 nucleotides: TGCGCCAGCAGGGGGGACGGAAGCTCCTACGAGCAGTACTTC.

A single count supports this clonotype. Here the CDR3 omits its conserved ending phenylalanine or tryptophan, so a read error is the likely source. V usage is TRBV7-6 and J usage is TRBJ2-7; D gene ambiguous. This CDR3 has 13 residues. The ends were cut back, 2 bases at V and 5 bases at J, with 10 bases in the middle. Germline CDR1 SGHVS, CDR2 FNYEAQ. The CDR3 spells CASSLKYGDEQYL. The CDR3 bases are TGTGCCAGCAGCTTAAAGTACGGCGACGAGCAGTACTTA.

The chain has TRBV7-2 and TRBJ2-7, with D perhaps being TRBD1 or TRBD2 (6 bases each). V was trimmed by 6 bases and J by 0 bases, leaving 15 bases between them. CDR1 and CDR2 from the germline V gene are SGHTA and FQGNSA. This CDR3 contains 15 residues. The CDR3 DNA follows: TGTGCCAGCAGGCCCCGGAGGGACATCTCCTACGAGCAGTACTTC. This gives the protein CASRPRRDISYEQYF.

This sequence joins TRBV6-7 and TRBJ2-2, with 9 bases identical to TRBD2. TRBV6-7 counts as an open reading frame of uncertain function. The CDR3 is 16 amino acids. The CDR3 spells CARAPWAGGPTGELFF. As DNA, the CDR3 is TGTGCTAGAGCCCCCTGGGCGGGAGGGCCCACCGGGGAGCTGTTTTTT.

This clonotype appeared many times. The chain joins TRBV11-2 to TRBJ2-5, with TRBD1 as a possible D gene (5 bases). V was shortened by 4 bases and J by 1 base, with 13 bases between the two germline ends. The CDR3 is made up of 15 amino acids. Germline loops: CDR1 SGHAT, CDR2 FQNNGV. CDR3 amino acids: CASSSLGATQETQYF. The CDR3, as DNA: TGTGCCAGCAGCTCCCTTGGGGCTACCCAAGAGACCCAGTACTTC. Using reference TRBV11-2 and TRBJ2-5 for the parts outside the CDR3, the full variable domain is EAGVAQSPRYKIIEKRQSVAFWCNPISGHATLYWYQQILGQGPKLLIQFQNNGVVDDSQLPKDRFSAERLKGVDSTLKIQPAKLEDSAVYLCASSSLGATQETQYFGPGTRLLVL.

This clonotype has more than one count but fewer than ten. The chain employs TRBV7-9 and TRBJ2-5; the match to TRBD1 covers 11 bases. V shed 4 bases, J shed 5 bases, and the junction held 9 bases outside the gene matches. CDR3 size: 16 residues. Germline loops: CDR1 SEHNR, CDR2 FQNEAQ (reference sequence). The CDR3: CASSSIEDRGLETQYF. The CDR3 DNA is TGTGCCAGCAGCTCGATAGAGGACAGGGGGCTTGAGACCCAGTACTTC.

At least ten counts were recorded for this clonotype. This rearrangement joins TRBV5-6 to TRBJ2-4, with D perhaps assigned TRBD1 or TRBD2 (5 bases each). The ends were cut back, 0 bases at V and 9 bases at J, with 7 bases in the middle. Looked up from germline, CDR1 is SGHDT and CDR2 is YYEEEE. The CDR3 is made up of 12 amino acids. For the CDR3, the DNA is TGTGCCAGCAGCTTGGCCGGGGCCATTCAGTACTTC. Its translation is CASSLAGAIQYF.

This clonotype was found many times. This chain joins TRBV29-1 and TRBJ2-6; tentatively, D is TRBD2 (5 bases). V lost 3 bases and J lost 2, with 11 bases in between. This CDR3 has 15 residues. Germline-derived CDR1 and CDR2 are SQVTM and ANQGSEA. The CDR3 here is CSVDGSGAGANVLTF. The CDR3, as DNA: TGCAGCGTTGATGGTTCCGGGGCTGGGGCCAACGTCCTGACTTTC.

This clonotype was counted only a few times. The V and J genes are TRBV12-3 or TRBV12-4 and TRBJ2-2; D gene uncertain. V lost 6 bases, J lost 1 base, and 12 bases lay in between. The CDR3 contains 15 residues. For the CDR3, the DNA is TGTGCCAGCAGGAATCGGGCCATGAACACCGGGGAGCTGTTTTTT. Encoded protein: CASRNRAMNTGELFF.

The table lists this clonotype with many counts. The rearrangement joins TRBV4-3 to TRBJ2-3; possibly TRBD2 for D (6 bases). V was clipped by 0 bases and J by 3 bases, with 16 bases between them. The germline V gene encodes CDR1 LGHNA and CDR2 YSLEER. The CDR3 totals 17 residues. CDR3 region: CASSQEGMGGWTDTQYF. In DNA, the CDR3 is TGCGCCAGCAGCCAAGAAGGGATGGGGGGTTGGACAGATACGCAGTATTTT.

This clonotype was observed a handful of times. The chain links TRBV29-1 to TRBJ2-6, with D possibly being TRBD1 (5 bases). The CDR3 covers 14 residues. Trimming removed 4 bases at V and 7 bases at J, with 14 bases between. CDR1 is SQVTM and CDR2 is ANQGSEA in the germline V gene. CDR3 nucleotides: TGCAGCGTTGGACAGACTCTGGGAGCCAACGTCCTGACTTTC. Translating it yields CSVGQTLGANVLTF.

As to this clonotype: A much larger clonotype is one base distant, so this may be a read error. This rearrangement joins TRBV24-1 to TRBJ2-2; maybe TRBD1 (5 bases). The CDR3 has 16 amino acids. Germline V CDR1 and CDR2: KGHDR, SFDVKD. CDR3 in amino acids: CVTSDPRARDTGELFF. As DNA, the CDR3 is TGTGTCACCAGTGATCCCAGGGCTCGGGACACCGGGGAGCTGTTTTTT.

The rearrangement joins TRBV6-2 or TRBV6-3 to TRBJ2-3; TRBD1 matches at 9 bases. The germline CDR1 and CDR2 sequences are MNHEY and SVGEGT. This CDR3 is built from 17 residues. V shed 7 bases, J shed 6 bases, and the junction held 17 bases outside the gene matches. The CDR3 sequence is CASIDRSGTGLVDTQYF. The CDR3 DNA is TGTGCCAGCATCGACCGATCCGGGACAGGGTTAGTGGATACGCAGTATTTT.

CDR3 loop: CASSEGEGLDEQYF. The CDR3 region has the DNA TGTGCCAGCAGTGAAGGGGAGGGGCTCGACGAGCAGTACTTC. This rearrangement joins TRBV2 to TRBJ2-7, with 7 positions matching TRBD2. The CDR3 sequence is 14 residues long. Trimming removed 1 base from V and 5 bases from J; junction bases left unmatched: 5. Germline loops: CDR1 SNHLY, CDR2 FYNNEI.

This chain links TRBV6-5 with TRBJ2-7; possible D gene TRBD2, 6 bases. The germline gives CDR1 MNHEY, CDR2 SVGAGI. The CDR3 loop spans 15 amino acids. Trimming cost V 1 base and J 6 bases, with 16 bases left between them. This CDR3 reads CASSYYGGSGSEQYF. The CDR3 nucleotides read TGTGCCAGCAGTTACTATGGGGGATCCGGGAGCGAGCAGTACTTC.

Comment on this clonotype: Germline and junction disagree at one end, which may indicate a read error. The V gene is TRBV7-8, the J gene TRBJ2-7; D ambiguous. The CDR3 totals 12 residues. The germline V gene encodes CDR1 SGHVS and CDR2 FQNEAQ. The CDR3 nucleotides read TGTGCCAGCAGATTAGGAGATGGCGAGCAGTACTTC. As protein: CASRLGDGEQYF.

This clonotype has at least ten counts. This chain connects TRBV29-1 to TRBJ2-1; 8 bases map to TRBD1. Germline V gene lookup returns CDR1 SQVTM and CDR2 ANQGSEA. The CDR3 extends over 15 amino acids. Losses at the gene ends were 0 bases for V and 2 bases for J; bases not matched to a gene: 3. The DNA for the CDR3 is TGCAGCGTTGAAGACCCACAGGGGGCCTACAATGAGCAGTTCTTC. Protein sequence: CSVEDPQGAYNEQFF.

This clonotype was observed at least ten times. The chain links TRBV11-1 to TRBJ2-1; 14 bases are shared with TRBD2. CDR3 length equals 19 residues. Germline V gene sequence: CDR1 SGHAT, CDR2 FQDESV (reference sequence). Germline trimming cut 4 bases from V and 4 bases from J; bases unmatched to any gene: 12. The CDR3 region is CASSSTSGTSGRDYNEQFF. The CDR3 nucleotides are TGTGCCAGCAGCTCCACATCCGGGACTAGCGGGAGAGATTACAATGAGCAGTTCTTC.

This chain links TRBV5-1 with TRBJ1-2; D is unresolved. The CDR3 consists of 13 residues. Trimming removed 4 bases from V and 8 bases from J, with 15 bases in between. Germline V lookup: CDR1 SGHRS, CDR2 YFSETQ. As DNA, the CDR3 is TGCGCCAGCAGCCAGGACGGACGGGAAGGCTACACCTTC. Amino acids: CASSQDGREGYTF.